These 20 T cell receptor beta chains came from one sample sequenced in a study of cytomegalovirus exposure and HLA in healthy donors. The PCR used 60 Vbeta and 13 Jbeta primers. Assay used: immunoSEQ multiplex PCR; TCRdb lists only in-frame clones, some missing. The sample shows tens of thousands of clones, 45% to 55% of them seen only once. Source material: PBMCs. Every receptor here comes from a woman between 40 and 50 years old in good health and CMV-seropositive.

This chain links TRBV18 with TRBJ2-7; 7 positions match TRBD1. Germline CDR1 is KGHSH and CDR2 is LQKENI. With V trimmed by 0 bases and J by 4 bases, 3 bases remained unmatched. There are 14 residues in the CDR3. The CDR3 bases are TGTGCCAGCTCACCACCGACAGGGAAATACGAGCAGTACTTC. This encodes CASSPPTGKYEQYF.

V and J are TRBV19 and TRBJ2-1; D unclear. In germline, CDR1 is LNHDA, CDR2 SQIVND (reference sequence). The CDR3 spans 15 residues. The V end lost 0 bases, the J end lost 4 bases, and 10 bases lay between the germline ends. CDR3 in amino acids: CASSIEVQAYNEQFF. In nucleotides, the CDR3 is TGTGCCAGTAGTATAGAAGTTCAAGCATACAATGAGCAGTTCTTC.

The chain combines TRBV19 with TRBJ2-3, with TRBD1 as a possible D gene (5 bases). This CDR3 has 16 residues. V lost 4 bases and J 0 bases, leaving 14 bases between the germline ends. Germline CDR1 LNHDA, CDR2 SQIVND (reference sequence). The CDR3 region has the DNA TGTGCCAGTAGTAAAGGTACAGGTGCTAGCACAGATACGCAGTATTTT. This translates into CASSKGTGASTDTQYF.

V is TRBV9 and J is TRBJ1-1, with a tentative D call TRBD1 (5 bases). Germline V lookup: CDR1 SGDLS, CDR2 YYNGEE. V gave up 4 bases and J gave up 0 bases, with 13 bases separating them. The CDR3 covers 15 residues. The CDR3 loop is CASSPWGEMNTEAFF. CDR3 DNA: TGTGCCAGCAGCCCTTGGGGGGAAATGAACACTGAAGCTTTCTTT. The full variable domain, with the rest looked up from reference TRBV9 and TRBJ1-1, is DSGVTQTPKHLITATGQRVTLRCSPRSGDLSVYWYQQSLDQGLQFLIQYYNGEERAKGNILERFSAQQFPDLHSELNLSSLELGDSALYFCASSPWGEMNTEAFFGQGTRLTVV.

The DNA of the CDR3 is TGTGCCAGCAGCCAAGGATCCGGGACTTCTTCCTACGAGCAGTACTTC. It codes for CASSQGSGTSSYEQYF. The chain uses TRBV4-2 and TRBJ2-7; possibly TRBD2 for D (6 bases). V lost 1 base to trimming and J lost 1 base, with 14 bases between them. The CDR3 consists of 16 residues. The germline V gene has CDR1 LGHNA and CDR2 YNFKEQ.

This clone was counted only a few times. The J gene is TRBJ2-3, the V gene TRBV11-3; D might be TRBD1 (6 bases). V lost 1 base and J lost 4, with 15 bases in between. Germline lookup yields CDR1 SGHNT and CDR2 YENEEA. There are 16 residues in the CDR3. CDR3 DNA: TGTGCCAGCAGCTTAGGAACAGGGCACGAGTCAGATACGCAGTATTTT. It encodes CASSLGTGHESDTQYF.

The chain combines TRBV4-3 with TRBJ1-4; TRBD1 agrees at 12 bases. Germline-derived CDR1 and CDR2 are LGHNA and YSLEER. V lost 4 bases, J lost 8 bases, and 8 bases stayed unmatched. The CDR3 has 16 amino acids. The CDR3 bases are TGCGCCAGCAGCCCGGGCTCCGGGACAGGGGGCGAAAAACTGTTTTTT. Protein product: CASSPGSGTGGEKLFF.

The chain has TRBV5-4 and TRBJ2-7, with D possibly being TRBD2 (5 bases). This CDR3 is built from 15 residues. Germline V CDR1 and CDR2: SGHNT, YYREEE (reference sequence). V lost 4 bases, J lost 3 bases, and 17 bases lay in between. The CDR3 region has the DNA TGTGCCAGCAGCCTAGGACTCCCCTCCAACTACGAGCAGTACTTC. Translating gives CASSLGLPSNYEQYF.

The chain carries TRBV7-2 and TRBJ2-3, with TRBD2 matching 13 bases. V was pared by 5 bases and J by 2 bases, with 4 bases of the junction left unmatched. Germline values: CDR1 SGHTA, CDR2 FQGNSA. CDR3 size: 16 residues. The CDR3 loop reads CASSPTSGGVTDTQYF. Written as DNA, the CDR3 is TGTGCCAGCAGCCCAACTAGCGGGGGGGTCACAGATACGCAGTATTTT.

V gene TRBV7-2 combines with J gene TRBJ1-6; D might be TRBD1 (6 bases). V lost 1 base, J lost 7 bases, and 11 bases lay in between. CDR1 is SGHTA, CDR2 FQGNSA, per germline. CDR3 size: 15 residues. This CDR3 reads CASSLVVRGNSPLHF. The DNA of the CDR3 is TGTGCCAGCAGCTTAGTCGTCAGGGGAAATTCACCCCTCCACTTT.

This chain connects TRBV7-3 to TRBJ1-2; 10 bases agree with TRBD1. Germline V CDR1 and CDR2: SGHTA, FQGTGA. This CDR3 comprises 13 residues. Trimming cost V 5 bases and J 8 bases; bases outside gene matches: 5. In DNA form, the CDR3 reads TGTGCCAGCAGCCCGGGACAGGGGAGGGGCTACACCTTC. It specifies CASSPGQGRGYTF.

This chain links TRBV6-6 with TRBJ1-6, with 7 nucleotides matching TRBD1. CDR1 and CDR2 from the germline V gene are MNHNY and SVGAGI (reference sequence). This CDR3 is 14 amino acids long. Trimming cost V 4 bases and J 6 bases; bases outside gene matches: 3. The CDR3 nucleotides read TGTGCCAGCAGTTTGGGGGACAGTAATTCACCCCTCCACTTT. It encodes CASSLGDSNSPLHF.

The J gene is TRBJ1-2, the V gene TRBV6-4; D is uncertain. Germline CDR1 is MRHNA and CDR2 is SNTAGT. The CDR3 spans 13 residues. Trimming pared 2 bases from V and 4 bases from J, leaving 8 bases between. Here the CDR3 DNA reads TGTGCCAGCAGTGACAGCCCCGGCTATGGCTACACCTTC. It is translated as CASSDSPGYGYTF.

The chain has TRBV27 and TRBJ2-1; D ambiguous. The germline V gene encodes CDR1 MNHEY and CDR2 SMNVEV (reference sequence). This CDR3 has 14 amino acids. Trimming took off 2 bases at V and 4 bases at J, with 9 bases between the two ends. The CDR3 DNA reads TGTGCCAGCAGTTTAGACGACACGTACAATGAGCAGTTCTTC. It codes for CASSLDDTYNEQFF.

The chain joins TRBV7-3 to TRBJ1-6, with TRBD1 matching 9 bases. V shed 4 bases and J 9 bases; nucleotides not matched to a gene: 1. Germline CDR1 SGHTA, CDR2 FQGTGA. This CDR3 has 13 residues. DNA for the CDR3: TGTGCCAGCAGCTGGACAGGGGTTTCACCCCTCCACTTT. It codes for CASSWTGVSPLHF.

This chain joins TRBV13 and TRBJ1-6, with TRBD1 identical over 7 bases. Germline V gene lookup returns CDR1 PRHDT and CDR2 FYEKMQ (reference sequence). The CDR3 extends over 18 amino acids. After removal of 5 bases from V and 4 bases from J, the junction contained 14 bases not matched to a gene. The CDR3 spells CASSRLKSGTAYNSPLHF. The CDR3 nucleotides read TGTGCCAGCAGCCGCTTAAAGTCCGGGACAGCGTATAATTCACCCCTCCACTTT.

The chain uses TRBV5-1 and TRBJ2-3, with 15 nucleotides matching TRBD2. V was pared by 3 bases and J by 2 bases, with 4 bases of the junction left unmatched. The germline CDR1 and CDR2 sequences are SGHRS and YFSETQ. The CDR3 is made up of 17 amino acids. This CDR3 reads CASSWTSGGDFTDTQYF. CDR3 in DNA: TGCGCCAGCAGCTGGACTAGCGGGGGGGACTTCACAGATACGCAGTATTTT.

V and J are TRBV4-1 and TRBJ2-2, with 7 bases aligning to TRBD1. Unmatched junction bases numbered 4, after V lost 1 base and J lost 8 bases. Germline lookup yields CDR1 MGHRA and CDR2 YSYEKL. The CDR3 contains 14 residues. The CDR3 is CASSQGQGYGELFF. In DNA, the CDR3 is TGCGCCAGCAGCCAAGGACAGGGATATGGGGAGCTGTTTTTT.

The genes are TRBV11-2 and TRBJ2-7, with 7 positions matching TRBD1. Germline assignment: CDR1 SGHAT and CDR2 FQNNGV. J was trimmed by 6 bases and V by 1 base; bases with no gene match: 6. This CDR3 has 14 residues. This CDR3 reads CASSLGGRGTEQYF. The CDR3 nucleotides are TGTGCCAGCAGCTTAGGCGGCAGGGGGACCGAGCAGTACTTC.

The gene calls are TRBV30 and TRBJ1-4, with 11 bases fitting TRBD1. This CDR3 has 12 residues. V gave up 8 bases and J gave up 7 bases; unmatched junction bases: 3. From germline, CDR1 is GTSNPN and CDR2 SVGIG (reference sequence). CDR3 DNA sequence: TGTGCCGGACAGGGGGCCAGTGAAAAACTGTTTTTT. Its translation is CAGQGASEKLFF.